Below are 8 T cell receptor beta chains sequenced from a single sample in a study of OX40 agonist ivuxolimab in advanced cancers. Sequencing used immunoSEQ multiplex PCR; TCRdb keeps in-frame clones, though not all of them. The sample has about 45,000 clones, more than 75% seen once. The source was CD4+ or CD8+ T cells sorted from blood, collected in a trial of the OX40 agonist ivuxolimab. The source of these receptors is an adult with an advanced solid tumor such as melanoma, head and neck, liver or kidney cancer.

The sample holds one count of this clone. The chain has TRBV6-5 and TRBJ2-7; 10 nucleotides align to TRBD1. Germline CDR1 MNHEY, CDR2 SVGAGI. V dropped 6 bases and J dropped 1; count of bases not matched to a gene: 3. The CDR3 runs to 14 residues. DNA for the CDR3: TGTGCCAGCAGACCGGACAGGGGGTCCTACGAGCAGTACTTC. Translating gives CASRPDRGSYEQYF.

This chain uses TRBV19 with TRBJ2-1, with 7 bases fitting TRBD1. The V segment lost 7 bases and the J segment 4 bases; nucleotides outside the gene matches: 13. The CDR3 length is 16 residues. Germline values: CDR1 LNHDA, CDR2 SQIVND (reference sequence). CDR3 in DNA: TGTGCCAGTACGCGCCTCCCGGGACAGCAATACAATGAGCAGTTCTTC. It specifies CASTRLPGQQYNEQFF.

The CDR3 coding sequence is TGTGCCAGCAGTAGGGTCAACACCGGGGAGCTGTTTTTT. Translation gives CASSRVNTGELFF. The V call is TRBV7-2, the J call TRBJ2-2; D gene unclear. The length of the CDR3 is 13 residues. Germline lookup yields CDR1 SGHTA and CDR2 FQGNSA. Trimming took off 6 bases at V and 2 bases at J, with 7 bases between the two ends. The full variable domain, rest sourced from reference TRBV7-2 and TRBJ2-2, is GAGVSQSPSNKVTEKGKDVELRCDPISGHTALYWYRQSLGQGLEFLIYFQGNSAPDKSGLPSDRFSAERTGGSVSTLTIQRTQQEDSAVYLCASSRVNTGELFFGEGSRLTVL.

The chain carries TRBV9 and TRBJ1-1, with D unresolved. This CDR3 is built from 15 residues. The germline V gene has CDR1 SGDLS and CDR2 YYNGEE. Trimming stripped 0 bases from V and 0 bases from J, with 9 bases between. The CDR3 region has the DNA TGTGCCAGCAGCGTAGGGCAGGCCATGAACACTGAAGCTTTCTTT. Its protein product is CASSVGQAMNTEAFF.

This chain uses TRBV10-3 with TRBJ2-7; the D is unclear. CDR3 size: 14 residues. Trimming took 4 bases from V and 4 from J, leaving 14 bases between them. The germline V gene has CDR1 ENHRY and CDR2 SYGVKD. In DNA, the CDR3 is TGTGCCATCAGTGTTGGGTCACCCAATTACGAGCAGTACTTC. This encodes CAISVGSPNYEQYF.

This sequence joins TRBV20-1 and TRBJ2-4; unclear D gene. The germline V gene encodes CDR1 DFQATT and CDR2 SNEGSKA (reference sequence). Trimming stripped 6 bases from V and 2 bases from J, with 5 bases between. The CDR3 totals 11 residues. CDR3 residues: CSAESKNIQYF. The CDR3 DNA reads as TGCAGTGCAGAGTCCAAAAACATTCAGTACTTC.

The genes are TRBV27 and TRBJ2-1, with 13 bases aligning to TRBD2. The CDR3 is 17 residues long. J was trimmed by 5 bases and V by 3 bases; bases with no gene match: 7. Germline V lookup: CDR1 MNHEY, CDR2 SMNVEV (reference sequence). CDR3 sequence: CASSFKPGLAGDNEQFF. Written as DNA, the CDR3 is TGTGCCAGCAGTTTCAAGCCAGGACTAGCGGGAGACAATGAGCAGTTCTTC.

The chain couples TRBV5-8 to TRBJ2-1; D is ambiguous. V was clipped by 2 bases and J by 0 bases, with 9 bases between them. Per germline, CDR1 SGHTS and CDR2 YDEGEE. The CDR3 sequence is 15 residues long. CDR3 coding DNA: TGTGCCAGCAGCTTAGGCTCGAGCTCCTACAATGAGCAGTTCTTC. It codes for CASSLGSSSYNEQFF.